The sample holds many counts of the clone carrying this TCR beta chain. TCRdb called the 5' RACE reads again in MiXCR, with one record for every CDR3 protein. Of some 200,000 distinct CDR3 sequences detected, 15% to 20% appear once; the ten largest clones hold approximately 4%. This CDR3 has 16 residues. The V gene end was trimmed by 1 base and the J gene end by 4 bases; junction bases not matched to a gene: 6. Germline assignment: CDR1 LGHDT and CDR2 YNNKEL (reference sequence). This sample was included in a study of CD8 T cells in ankylosing spondylitis. The sequencing input was blood, either unsorted or a sorted T cell fraction (not recorded which). The genes are TRBV3-1 and TRBJ2-7, with TRBD2 matching 11 bases. The clonotype originates from a male donor between 10 and 30 years old with ankylosing spondylitis or in good health (not recorded which). In nucleotides, the CDR3 is TGTGCCAGCAGCCAAGGAGGCCTAGCGGGAGGTTACGAGCAGTACGTC. Translation gives CASSQGGLAGGYEQYV.